A selection of T cell receptor beta chains follows, all from one sample in a study of CD8 T cells in ankylosing spondylitis. MiXCR, run by TCRdb on the 5' RACE reads, gives a single entry per CDR3 protein. This table has approximately 500,000 distinct CDR3 sequences, 9.5% to 15% appearing once. Material for sequencing was blood, either unsorted or a sorted T cell fraction (not recorded which). Source of these receptors: a male donor with ankylosing spondylitis. Each CDR3 is given with its conserved first and last residue. The D gene is left open where the match is weak. Not every row has a clone size; where given, it reads once, few, many or a size class.

abundance	d_gene	v_gene	j_gene	CDR3aa	CDR3nt
few	TRBD2	TRBV29-1	TRBJ2-5	CSAGGVGRSTQYF	TGCAGCGCGGGAGGGGTAGGGCGATCGACCCAGTACTTC
few	-	TRBV20-1	TRBJ2-3	CSASSVYGTDTQYF	TGCAGTGCTAGTTCAGTTTACGGTACAGATACGCAGTATTTT
-	-	TRBV27	TRBJ1-2	CASSLNPRPLYGYTF	TGTGCCAGCAGTTTAAACCCTCGACCACTATATGGCTACACCTTC
-	TRBD2	TRBV10-3	TRBJ2-1	CAIKIAGVNINEQFF	TGTGCCATCAAAATAGCGGGAGTCAATATTAATGAGCAGTTCTTC
many	TRBD1	TRBV28	TRBJ1-5	CASSFQGGSQPQHF	TGTGCCAGCAGTTTCCAAGGGGGCTCTCAGCCCCAGCATTTT
-	-	TRBV7-2	TRBJ2-5	CASSLGGAPETQYF	TGTGCCAGCAGCTTGGGGGGGGCCCCAGAGACCCAGTACTTC
few	TRBD1	TRBV12-3/TRBV12-4	TRBJ1-2	CASSAGQGKYGYTF	TGTGCCAGCAGTGCGGGACAGGGAAAATATGGCTACACCTTC
few	TRBD1	TRBV6-4	TRBJ2-2	CASSGQGDNTGELFF	TGTGCCAGCAGCGGACAGGGGGATAACACCGGGGAGCTGTTTTTT
-	TRBD2	TRBV2	TRBJ2-1	CASLAGGSGYNEQFF	TGTGCCAGTCTGGCCGGCGGGAGCGGCTACAATGAGCAGTTCTTC
-	-	TRBV4-1	TRBJ1-5	CASSPRTRNSNQPQHF	TGCGCCAGCAGCCCACGGACCAGAAATAGCAATCAGCCCCAGCATTTT
-	-	TRBV20-1	TRBJ2-1	CSGRGLNEQFF	TGCAGTGGCAGGGGCCTCAATGAGCAGTTCTTC
few	-	TRBV5-1	TRBJ1-6	CASSLYQGTNNSPLHF	TGCGCCAGCAGCTTGTACCAGGGGACGAATAATTCACCCCTCCACTTT
-	TRBD2	TRBV3-1	TRBJ2-1	CASSQLAGDSYNEQFF	TGTGCCAGCAGCCAACTAGCGGGGGACTCCTACAATGAGCAGTTCTTC
-	TRBD2	TRBV4-1	TRBJ2-3	CASSQGARLAGPSTDTQYF	TGCGCCAGCAGCCAAGGAGCGAGACTAGCGGGTCCTAGCACAGATACGCAGTATTTT
few	-	TRBV24-1	TRBJ2-1	CATSDPAKGGPFF	TGTGCCACCAGTGATCCCGCCAAGGGGGGTCCGTTCTTC
few	TRBD1	TRBV20-1	TRBJ1-5	CSARQGFPLGPQHF	TGCAGTGCGCGACAGGGGTTTCCTTTGGGGCCCCAGCATTTT
-	-	TRBV29-1	TRBJ1-4	CSVVGGSNEKLFF	TGCAGCGTTGTTGGGGGCTCTAATGAAAAACTGTTTTTT
-	-	TRBV19	TRBJ2-1	CASKRAGGLNEQFF	TGTGCAAGTAAGAGGGCCGGAGGGTTAAATGAGCAGTTCTTC
-	-	TRBV2	TRBJ2-1	CASRAGTYNNEQFF	TGTGCCAGCAGGGCCGGGACTTACAACAATGAGCAGTTCTTC
-	-	TRBV20-1	TRBJ1-5	CSASSGPGEPQHF	TGCAGTGCTAGCTCTGGTCCCGGAGAGCCCCAGCATTTT
few	-	TRBV3-1	TRBJ2-5	CASSLLGTDPAETQYF	TGTGCCAGCAGCCTATTAGGGACTGATCCTGCGGAGACCCAGTACTTC
-	-	TRBV12-3/TRBV12-4	TRBJ1-2	CASSLPQAVGYTF	TGTGCCAGCAGTTTACCCCAGGCAGTTGGCTACACCTTC
few	TRBD2	TRBV20-1	TRBJ2-5	CSARRPGLAGPYGQETQYF	TGCAGTGCTAGACGACCGGGACTAGCGGGTCCTTATGGTCAAGAGACCCAGTACTTC
-	-	TRBV20-1	TRBJ1-2	CSARGETDYGYTF	TGCAGTGCTAGAGGGGAGACGGACTATGGCTACACCTTC
few	TRBD2	TRBV7-2	TRBJ2-1	CASSLGLAGVWFDEQFF	TGTGCCAGCAGCTTAGGCCTCGCGGGAGTTTGGTTCGATGAGCAGTTCTTC